These T cell receptor beta chains were read from a single sample in a study of identifying expanded T cells in peripheral blood. The repertoire was sequenced with immunoSEQ multiplex PCR; TCRdb's copy has only in-frame clones and lacks some. The data show approximately 90,000 clones, roughly 86% seen once. Sequencing input: blood. The receptors were gathered from a person aged 18-70 years in good health. Both conserved end residues are part of each CDR3. D genes are given only for firm matches. Size is omitted from some rows. Given values are once, few, many or a class for expanded clones.

J gene: TRBJ1-1
D gene: TRBD1
V gene: TRBV7-9
clone size: -
CDR3 DNA: TGTGCCAGCAGCTTAACCTCGGGGACAGGGGATTCAAAAGCTTTCTTT
CDR3 protein: CASSLTSGTGDSKAFF

J gene: TRBJ1-5
D gene: TRBD1
V gene: TRBV2
clone size: -
CDR3 DNA: TGTGCCAGCACCGGACAGGGTGCGAAGCCCCAGCATTTT
CDR3 protein: CASTGQGAKPQHF

J gene: TRBJ2-3
D gene: TRBD2
V gene: TRBV4-1
clone size: -
CDR3 DNA: TGCGCCAGCAGCGCGGGACTACTCAGGACAGATACGCAGTATTTT
CDR3 protein: CASSAGLLRTDTQYF

J gene: TRBJ1-3
D gene: TRBD1
V gene: TRBV9
clone size: -
CDR3 DNA: TGTGCCACCGCAGGGGGCGAATCTGGAAACACCATATATTTT
CDR3 protein: CATAGGESGNTIYF

J gene: TRBJ2-6
D gene: -
V gene: TRBV7-8
clone size: -
CDR3 DNA: TGTGCCAGCAGCTTCAGTGGATCTGGGGCCAACGTCCTGACTTTC
CDR3 protein: CASSFSGSGANVLTF

J gene: TRBJ1-4
D gene: -
V gene: TRBV2
clone size: -
CDR3 DNA: TGTGCCAGCGTGGGGGTGAAGGATCCGGTAGCCATTCCAAAACTGTTTTTT
CDR3 protein: CASVGVKDPVAIPKLFF

J gene: TRBJ1-6
D gene: -
V gene: TRBV7-2
clone size: -
CDR3 DNA: TGTGCCAGCAGCTTCCCCCCCGAGAGACCCTCGGAGCCCCTCCACTTT
CDR3 protein: CASSFPPERPSEPLHF

J gene: TRBJ1-6
D gene: TRBD1
V gene: TRBV18
clone size: once
CDR3 DNA: TGTGCCAGCTCACCAATCGGGACAGGGGGCGTTTATGGTTCACCCCTCCACTTT
CDR3 protein: CASSPIGTGGVYGSPLHF

J gene: TRBJ1-1
D gene: -
V gene: TRBV10-2
clone size: -
CDR3 DNA: TGCGCCAGCAGTGAGTTTTCGAACACTGAAGCTTTCTTT
CDR3 protein: CASSEFSNTEAFF

J gene: TRBJ2-7
D gene: TRBD1
V gene: TRBV6-5
clone size: -
CDR3 DNA: TGTGCCAGCCCAAAAGGGACAGACTCCTACGAGCAGTACTTC
CDR3 protein: CASPKGTDSYEQYF

J gene: TRBJ2-7
D gene: -
V gene: TRBV11-3
clone size: few
CDR3 DNA: TGTGCCAGCAGCTTTGGCACAGATGGATTCTACGAGCAGTACTTC
CDR3 protein: CASSFGTDGFYEQYF

J gene: TRBJ1-6
D gene: TRBD1
V gene: TRBV2
clone size: -
CDR3 DNA: TGTGCCAGCAGTAGACAGGGGGTTTCTAATTCACCCCTCCACTTT
CDR3 protein: CASSRQGVSNSPLHF

J gene: TRBJ1-1
D gene: -
V gene: TRBV6-5
clone size: -
CDR3 DNA: TGTGCCAGCAGCCTCAGAAGCAGGACTGAAGCTTTCTTT
CDR3 protein: CASSLRSRTEAFF

J gene: TRBJ1-6
D gene: -
V gene: TRBV19
clone size: -
CDR3 DNA: TGTGCCAGTAAAACGAGGGCGGGCACAGGATCACCCCTCCACTTT
CDR3 protein: CASKTRAGTGSPLHF

J gene: TRBJ2-5
D gene: TRBD2
V gene: TRBV7-2
clone size: once
CDR3 DNA: TGTGCCAGCAGCTTAGGAGTCAGCGGGGGAGGAGAGACCCAGTACTTC
CDR3 protein: CASSLGVSGGGETQYF

J gene: TRBJ1-4
D gene: -
V gene: TRBV7-2
clone size: -
CDR3 DNA: TGTGCCAGCAGCTTGGGGCCTTTCGAAAAACTGTTTTTT
CDR3 protein: CASSLGPFEKLFF

J gene: TRBJ1-1
D gene: TRBD1
V gene: TRBV29-1
clone size: once
CDR3 DNA: TGCAGCGCTGTACAGGGGGCTGAAGCTTTCTTT
CDR3 protein: CSAVQGAEAFF

J gene: TRBJ2-7
D gene: -
V gene: TRBV18
clone size: few
CDR3 DNA: TGTGCCAGCTCACTTTCACTGCAGCGAGCCCACTACGAGCAGTACTTC
CDR3 protein: CASSLSLQRAHYEQYF

J gene: TRBJ2-3
D gene: -
V gene: TRBV30
clone size: -
CDR3 DNA: TGTGCCTGGAGTGTAGGATTTAGGTCCGAGGATACGCAGTATTTT
CDR3 protein: CAWSVGFRSEDTQYF

J gene: TRBJ2-1
D gene: TRBD1
V gene: TRBV7-2
clone size: few
CDR3 DNA: TGTGCCAGCAGCACCGACAGGGGGCGCTGGAATGAGCAGTTCTTC
CDR3 protein: CASSTDRGRWNEQFF

J gene: TRBJ1-1
D gene: -
V gene: TRBV18
clone size: -
CDR3 DNA: TGTGCCAGCTCACCAATTCCTCGGAACACTGAAGCTTTCTTT
CDR3 protein: CASSPIPRNTEAFF

J gene: TRBJ1-1
D gene: TRBD1
V gene: TRBV6-1
clone size: once
CDR3 DNA: TGTGCCAGCAGCCCCAGGGGGTACACTGAAGCTTTCTTT
CDR3 protein: CASSPRGYTEAFF

J gene: TRBJ1-3
D gene: -
V gene: TRBV11-2
clone size: -
CDR3 DNA: TGTGCCAGCAGCTTAGACGGTTTCGGCTCTGGAAACACCATATATTTT
CDR3 protein: CASSLDGFGSGNTIYF

J gene: TRBJ2-2
D gene: -
V gene: TRBV9
clone size: -
CDR3 DNA: TGTGCCAGCAGCGCAAAGACCGGGGAGCTGTTTTTT
CDR3 protein: CASSAKTGELFF

J gene: TRBJ1-6
D gene: TRBD1
V gene: TRBV14
clone size: -
CDR3 DNA: TGTGCCAGCAGCCGCTTGACAGGGAATAATTCACCCCTCCACTTT
CDR3 protein: CASSRLTGNNSPLHF

J gene: TRBJ1-5
D gene: -
V gene: TRBV5-6
clone size: few
CDR3 DNA: TGTGCCAGCAGCCCGGGAGACTCTCTTCCCCAGCATTTT
CDR3 protein: CASSPGDSLPQHF

J gene: TRBJ2-7
D gene: TRBD1
V gene: TRBV10-2
clone size: -
CDR3 DNA: TGCGCCAGCAGAGGACAGGAGTCTTACGAGCAGTACTTC
CDR3 protein: CASRGQESYEQYF

J gene: TRBJ2-7
D gene: TRBD1
V gene: TRBV10-3
clone size: -
CDR3 DNA: TGTGCCATCAAGGGGACAGGGCTCTCCTACGAGCAGTACTTC
CDR3 protein: CAIKGTGLSYEQYF

J gene: TRBJ1-1
D gene: -
V gene: TRBV7-2
clone size: -
CDR3 DNA: TGTGCCAGCAGCTTTACAGGCAACCCGCCAGAAGCTTTCTTT
CDR3 protein: CASSFTGNPPEAFF

J gene: TRBJ1-6
D gene: -
V gene: TRBV5-5
clone size: -
CDR3 DNA: TGTGCCAGCAGCTCCTTCGACAGATCAAATTCACCCCTCCACTTT
CDR3 protein: CASSSFDRSNSPLHF

J gene: TRBJ1-1
D gene: -
V gene: TRBV5-1
clone size: -
CDR3 DNA: TGCGCCAGCAGCCCTACAGGGACAAACACTGAAGCTTTCTTT
CDR3 protein: CASSPTGTNTEAFF

J gene: TRBJ1-1
D gene: -
V gene: TRBV7-9
clone size: many
CDR3 DNA: TGTGCCAGCAGCTTAGGTGGGCGGGGAATGAACACTGAAGCTTTCTTT
CDR3 protein: CASSLGGRGMNTEAFF

J gene: TRBJ2-3
D gene: -
V gene: TRBV9
clone size: -
CDR3 DNA: TGTGCCAGCAGCTTCTTTTGGGAGGATACGCAGTATTTT
CDR3 protein: CASSFFWEDTQYF

J gene: TRBJ1-5
D gene: TRBD1
V gene: TRBV7-9
clone size: few
CDR3 DNA: TGTGCCAGCAGCCACGACAGGGCGGGTCAGCCCCAGCATTTT
CDR3 protein: CASSHDRAGQPQHF

J gene: TRBJ2-3
D gene: TRBD1
V gene: TRBV5-4
clone size: -
CDR3 DNA: TGTGCCAGCAGCCTACAGGGGGCAGGCACAGATACGCAGTATTTT
CDR3 protein: CASSLQGAGTDTQYF

J gene: TRBJ1-2
D gene: -
V gene: TRBV29-1
clone size: -
CDR3 DNA: TGCAGCTCCCTAAAACACGGGACTAACTATGGCTACACCTTC
CDR3 protein: CSSLKHGTNYGYTF

J gene: TRBJ1-6
D gene: -
V gene: TRBV2
clone size: -
CDR3 DNA: TGTGCCAGCAAAGGGGGGGGCCCCTCACCCCTCCACTTT
CDR3 protein: CASKGGGPSPLHF

J gene: TRBJ1-2
D gene: -
V gene: TRBV29-1
clone size: -
CDR3 DNA: TGCAGCGTTCTCTCAGGGGAGTCTGGCTACACCTTC
CDR3 protein: CSVLSGESGYTF

J gene: TRBJ2-5
D gene: TRBD1
V gene: TRBV6-1
clone size: -
CDR3 DNA: TGTGCCAGCAGCGAGGGACGACAGGGATATGAGACCCAGTACTTC
CDR3 protein: CASSEGRQGYETQYF

J gene: TRBJ1-1
D gene: -
V gene: TRBV25-1
clone size: -
CDR3 DNA: TGTGCCAGCAGTGATTTGAGGCTTATGAACACTGAAGCTTTCTTT
CDR3 protein: CASSDLRLMNTEAFF

J gene: TRBJ2-4
D gene: -
V gene: TRBV10-3
clone size: -
CDR3 DNA: TGTGCCATCAGTACCTCCCGAGGACCTAGGGACATTCAGTACTTC
CDR3 protein: CAISTSRGPRDIQYF

J gene: TRBJ1-4
D gene: -
V gene: TRBV7-2
clone size: once
CDR3 DNA: TGTGCCAGCAGCTTTCTGGGGGCCTGGGGGGAAAAACTGTTTTTT
CDR3 protein: CASSFLGAWGEKLFF

J gene: TRBJ1-2
D gene: -
V gene: TRBV29-1
clone size: -
CDR3 DNA: TGCAGCGTTGAAGATCAAGCAGGGGCTGGGGGTGGCTACACCTTC
CDR3 protein: CSVEDQAGAGGGYTF

J gene: TRBJ2-1
D gene: -
V gene: TRBV30
clone size: -
CDR3 DNA: TGTGCCTGGACGTTGGGCATGTACAATGAGCAGTTCTTC
CDR3 protein: CAWTLGMYNEQFF

J gene: TRBJ2-7
D gene: -
V gene: TRBV7-9
clone size: -
CDR3 DNA: TGTGCCAGCAGCTTATTTGGGGAGCAGTACTTC
CDR3 protein: CASSLFGEQYF